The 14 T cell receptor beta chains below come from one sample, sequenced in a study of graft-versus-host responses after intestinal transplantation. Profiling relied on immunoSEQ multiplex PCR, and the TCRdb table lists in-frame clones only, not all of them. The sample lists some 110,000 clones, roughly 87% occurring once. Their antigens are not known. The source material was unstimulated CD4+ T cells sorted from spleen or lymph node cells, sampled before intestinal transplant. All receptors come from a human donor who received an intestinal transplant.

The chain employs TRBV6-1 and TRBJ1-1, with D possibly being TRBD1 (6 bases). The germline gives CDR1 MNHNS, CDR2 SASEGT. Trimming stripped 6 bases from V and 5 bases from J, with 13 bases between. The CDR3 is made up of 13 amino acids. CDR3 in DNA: TGTGCCAGCAGATTAGCAGGGGTAACTGAAGCTTTCTTT. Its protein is CASRLAGVTEAFF.

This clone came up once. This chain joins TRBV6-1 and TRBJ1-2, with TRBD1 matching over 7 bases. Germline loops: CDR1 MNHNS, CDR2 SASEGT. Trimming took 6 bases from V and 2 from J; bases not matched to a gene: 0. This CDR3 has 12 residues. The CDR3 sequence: CASSRGNYGYTF. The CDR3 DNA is TGTGCCAGCAGCAGGGGGAACTATGGCTACACCTTC.

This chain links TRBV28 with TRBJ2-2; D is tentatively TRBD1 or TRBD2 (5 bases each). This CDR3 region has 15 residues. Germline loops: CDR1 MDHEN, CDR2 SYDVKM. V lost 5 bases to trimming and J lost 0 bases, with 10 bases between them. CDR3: CASSPGTANTGELFF. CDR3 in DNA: TGTGCCAGCAGTCCCGGGACGGCGAACACCGGGGAGCTGTTTTTT. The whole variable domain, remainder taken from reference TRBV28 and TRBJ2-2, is DVKVTQSSRYLVKRTGEKVFLECVQDMDHENMFWYRQDPGLGLRLIYFSYDVKMKEKGDIPEGYSVSREKKERFSLILESASTNQTSMYLCASSPGTANTGELFFGEGSRLTVL.

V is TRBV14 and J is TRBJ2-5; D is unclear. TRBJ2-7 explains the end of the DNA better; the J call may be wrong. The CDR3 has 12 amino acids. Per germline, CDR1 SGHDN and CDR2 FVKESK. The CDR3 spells CASSPAPYEQYF. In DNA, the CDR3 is TGTGCCAGCAGCCCGGCCCCCTACGAGCAGTACTTC.

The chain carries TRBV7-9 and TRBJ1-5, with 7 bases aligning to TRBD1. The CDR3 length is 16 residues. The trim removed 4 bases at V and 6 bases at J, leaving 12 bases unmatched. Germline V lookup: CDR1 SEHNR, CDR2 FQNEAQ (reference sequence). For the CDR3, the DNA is TGTGCCAGCAGCTCCTACAGGGGAGGGTTGGCTCAGCCCCAGCATTTT. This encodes CASSSYRGGLAQPQHF.

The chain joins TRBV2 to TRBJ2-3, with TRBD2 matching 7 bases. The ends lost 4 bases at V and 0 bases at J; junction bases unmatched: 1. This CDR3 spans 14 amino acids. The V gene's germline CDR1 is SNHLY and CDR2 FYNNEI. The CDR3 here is CASSGGLSTDTQYF. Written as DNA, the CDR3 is TGTGCCAGCAGTGGGGGACTAAGCACAGATACGCAGTATTTT.

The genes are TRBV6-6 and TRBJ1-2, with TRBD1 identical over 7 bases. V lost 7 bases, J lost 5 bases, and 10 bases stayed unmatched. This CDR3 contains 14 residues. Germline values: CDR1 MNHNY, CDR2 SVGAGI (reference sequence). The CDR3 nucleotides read TGTGCCAGCACTCCGGCGGGGGGACAGTATGGCTACACCTTC. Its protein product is CASTPAGGQYGYTF.

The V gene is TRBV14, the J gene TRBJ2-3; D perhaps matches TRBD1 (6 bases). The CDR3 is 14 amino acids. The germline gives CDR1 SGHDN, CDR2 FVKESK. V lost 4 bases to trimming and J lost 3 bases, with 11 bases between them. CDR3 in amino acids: CASSLRQETDTQYF. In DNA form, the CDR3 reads TGTGCCAGCAGCCTTCGACAGGAAACAGATACGCAGTATTTT.

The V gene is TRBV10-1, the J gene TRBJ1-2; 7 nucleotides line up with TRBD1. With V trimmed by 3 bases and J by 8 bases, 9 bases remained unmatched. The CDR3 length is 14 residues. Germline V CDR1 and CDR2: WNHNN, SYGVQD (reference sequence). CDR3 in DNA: TGCGCCAGCAGTGACTACCAACAGGGGAGAGGCTACACCTTC. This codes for CASSDYQQGRGYTF.

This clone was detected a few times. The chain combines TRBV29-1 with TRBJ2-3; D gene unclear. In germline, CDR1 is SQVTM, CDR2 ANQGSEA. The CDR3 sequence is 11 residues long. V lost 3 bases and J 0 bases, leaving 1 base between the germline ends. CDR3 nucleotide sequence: TGCAGCGTTGACAGCACAGATACGCAGTATTTT. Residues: CSVDSTDTQYF.

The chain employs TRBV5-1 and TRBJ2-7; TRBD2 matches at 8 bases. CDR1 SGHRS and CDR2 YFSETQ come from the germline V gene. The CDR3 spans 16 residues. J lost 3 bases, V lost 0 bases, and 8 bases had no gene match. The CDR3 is CASSLEARTSSYEQYF. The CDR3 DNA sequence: TGCGCCAGCAGCTTGGAAGCGCGGACTAGCAGCTACGAGCAGTACTTC.

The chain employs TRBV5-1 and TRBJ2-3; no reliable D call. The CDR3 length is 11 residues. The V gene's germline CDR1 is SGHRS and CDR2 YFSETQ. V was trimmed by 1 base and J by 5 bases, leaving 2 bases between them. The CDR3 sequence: CASSLLDTQYF. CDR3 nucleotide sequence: TGCGCCAGCAGCTTGCTAGATACGCAGTATTTT.

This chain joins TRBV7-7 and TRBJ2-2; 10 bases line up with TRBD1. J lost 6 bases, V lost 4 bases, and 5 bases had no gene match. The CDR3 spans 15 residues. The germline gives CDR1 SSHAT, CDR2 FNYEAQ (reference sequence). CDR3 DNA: TGTGCCAGCAGCTATTTAGGGACAGGGGCCGGGGAGCTGTTTTTT. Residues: CASSYLGTGAGELFF. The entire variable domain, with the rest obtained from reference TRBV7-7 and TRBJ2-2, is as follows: GAGVSQSPRYKVTKRGQDVTLRCDPISSHATLYWYQQALGQGPEFLTYFNYEAQPDKSGLPSDRFSAERPEGSISTLTIQRTEQRDSAMYRCASSYLGTGAGELFFGEGSRLTVL.

The CDR3 region has the DNA TGTGCCAGCAGTCCACCTTGGACTAGCGGGAGCTACGAGCAGTACTTC. It encodes CASSPPWTSGSYEQYF. J is TRBJ2-7 and V is TRBV28; TRBD2 matches at 13 bases. The CDR3 contains 16 residues. Germline V gives CDR1 MDHEN, CDR2 SYDVKM. With 5 bases clipped from V and 3 bases from J, the junction kept 7 bases outside the gene matches.